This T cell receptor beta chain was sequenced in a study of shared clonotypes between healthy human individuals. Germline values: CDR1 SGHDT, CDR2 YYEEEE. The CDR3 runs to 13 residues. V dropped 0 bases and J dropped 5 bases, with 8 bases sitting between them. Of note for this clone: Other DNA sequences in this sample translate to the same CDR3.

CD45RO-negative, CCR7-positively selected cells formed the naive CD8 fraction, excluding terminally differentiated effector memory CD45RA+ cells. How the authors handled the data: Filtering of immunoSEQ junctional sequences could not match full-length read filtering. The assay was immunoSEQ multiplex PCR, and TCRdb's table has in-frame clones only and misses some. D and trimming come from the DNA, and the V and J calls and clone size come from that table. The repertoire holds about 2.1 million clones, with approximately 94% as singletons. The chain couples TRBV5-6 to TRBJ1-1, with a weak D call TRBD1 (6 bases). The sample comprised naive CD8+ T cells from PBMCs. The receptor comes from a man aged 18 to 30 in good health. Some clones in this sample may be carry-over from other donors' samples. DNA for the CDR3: TGTGCCAGCAGCTTGGGGGGGCGAACTGAAGCTTTCTTT. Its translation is CASSLGGRTEAFF. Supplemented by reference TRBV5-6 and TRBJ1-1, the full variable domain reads DAGVTQSPTHLIKTRGQQVTLRCSPKSGHDTVSWYQQALGQGPQFIFQYYEEEERQRGNFPDRFSGHQFPNYSSELNVNALLLGDSALYLCASSLGGRTEAFFGQGTRLTVV.